Below, 5 T cell receptor beta chains from the same sample are listed, as sequenced in a study of blood T cell repertoires in COVID-19 (dated by TCRdb to the early 2020s). Receptor amplification or capture employed the immunoSEQ multiplex PCR assay. Drawn from immuneACCESS, this table holds only the in-frame rearrangements with V and J called that TCRdb kept. Clones are partly lost; checked studies trace under half to an unresolved V gene and leave the rest unexplained. This sample is represented by some 150,000 clones; approximately 86% of them were singletons. The ten largest make up 2% to 3% of the sample. Sequences were obtained from peripheral blood. Source of these receptors: a woman aged 70 to 79 with acute or convalescent COVID-19.

The rearrangement uses TRBV9 and TRBJ2-3; tentatively, D is TRBD1 (6 bases). Germline loops: CDR1 SGDLS, CDR2 YYNGEE. The CDR3 loop spans 16 amino acids. Between the trimmed V and J ends, which lost 0 bases and 2 bases, there was a span of 13 bases. This chain's CDR3 is CASSVEGVSNTDTQYF. As DNA, the CDR3 is TGTGCCAGCAGCGTAGAGGGGGTCTCGAACACAGATACGCAGTATTTT.

The chain couples TRBV5-1 to TRBJ2-1; the match to TRBD2 covers 8 bases. With 3 bases clipped from V and 0 bases from J, the junction kept 2 bases outside the gene matches. In germline, CDR1 is SGHRS, CDR2 YFSETQ. The CDR3 spans 15 residues. This CDR3 reads CASSSAGGSYNEQFF. The DNA of the CDR3 is TGCGCCAGCAGCTCTGCGGGGGGCTCCTACAATGAGCAGTTCTTC. Full variable domain (missing parts from reference TRBV5-1 and TRBJ2-1): KAGVTQTPRYLIKTRGQQVTLSCSPISGHRSVSWYQQTPGQGLQFLFEYFSETQRNKGNFPGRFSGRQFSNSRSEMNVSTLELGDSALYLCASSSAGGSYNEQFFGPGTRLTVL.

In nucleotides, the CDR3 is TGTGCCAGTAGAAAGACAAGCCCCAGCACAGATACGCAGTATTTT. Translation gives CASRKTSPSTDTQYF. This chain links TRBV19 with TRBJ2-3; no definite D call. The CDR3 sequence is 15 residues long. Trimming stripped 6 bases from V and 0 bases from J, with 13 bases between. The germline gives CDR1 LNHDA, CDR2 SQIVND (reference sequence). Full variable domain (outside the CDR3, taken from reference TRBV19 and TRBJ2-3): DGGITQSPKYLFRKEGQNVTLSCEQNLNHDAMYWYRQDPGQGLRLIYYSQIVNDFQKGDIAEGYSVSREKKESFPLTVTSAQKNPTAFYLCASRKTSPSTDTQYFGPGTRLTVL.

This clone was detected only a few times. This chain joins TRBV2 and TRBJ1-1, with TRBD1 identical over 8 bases. The CDR3 covers 15 residues. Germline CDR1 SNHLY, CDR2 FYNNEI. The junction had 4 bases not matched to a gene; V was cut back by 1 base and J by 3 bases. CDR3 loop: CASSEGTGRDTEAFF. Written as DNA, the CDR3 is TGTGCCAGCAGTGAAGGGACAGGGCGGGACACTGAAGCTTTCTTT.

The chain combines TRBV19 with TRBJ1-2; 8 positions match TRBD1. This CDR3 is 13 amino acids long. Trimming cost V 9 bases and J 4 bases; bases outside gene matches: 7. Per the germline V gene, CDR1 is LNHDA and CDR2 is SQIVND (reference sequence). Written as DNA, the CDR3 is TGTGCCAGCCAACGCGGACAGGGCTATGGCTACACCTTC. Amino acids: CASQRGQGYGYTF.